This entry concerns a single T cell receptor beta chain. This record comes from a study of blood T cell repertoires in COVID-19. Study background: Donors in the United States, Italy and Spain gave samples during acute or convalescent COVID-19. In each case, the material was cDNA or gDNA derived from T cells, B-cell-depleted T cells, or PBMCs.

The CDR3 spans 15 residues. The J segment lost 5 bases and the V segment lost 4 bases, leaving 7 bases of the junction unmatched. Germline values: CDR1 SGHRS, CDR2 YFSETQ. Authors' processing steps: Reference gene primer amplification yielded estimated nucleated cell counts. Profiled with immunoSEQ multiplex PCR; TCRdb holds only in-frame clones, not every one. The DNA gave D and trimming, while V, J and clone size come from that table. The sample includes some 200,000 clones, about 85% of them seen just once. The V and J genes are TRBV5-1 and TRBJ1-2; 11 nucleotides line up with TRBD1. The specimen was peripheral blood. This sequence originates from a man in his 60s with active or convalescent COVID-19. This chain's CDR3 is CASSGGQGVGYGYTF. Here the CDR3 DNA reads TGCGCCAGCAGCGGGGGACAGGGGGTAGGGTATGGCTACACCTTC. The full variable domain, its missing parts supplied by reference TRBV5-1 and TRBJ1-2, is KAGVTQTPRYLIKTRGQQVTLSCSPISGHRSVSWYQQTPGQGLQFLFEYFSETQRNKGNFPGRFSGRQFSNSRSEMNVSTLELGDSALYLCASSGGQGVGYGYTFGSGTRLTVV.